The rows below give T cell receptor beta chains drawn from one sample of a study of cytomegalovirus exposure and HLA in healthy donors. Here immunoSEQ multiplex PCR was the method, and the copy in TCRdb shows in-frame clones only, minus some. In the table there are about 200,000 clones, about 80% of which are singletons. The sequenced material came from PBMCs. The receptors originated from a woman aged 25 to 45 in good health and CMV-seronegative. Each CDR3 is given with its conserved first and last residue. The D gene is left open where the match is weak. The size entry is marked missing in some rows and otherwise reads once, few, many or a size class.

d_gene	abundance	v_gene	j_gene	CDR3nt	CDR3aa
-	-	TRBV10-2	TRBJ2-6	TGCGCCAGCCGACAACCCTCTGGGGCCAACGTCCTGACTTTC	CASRQPSGANVLTF
-	-	TRBV5-1	TRBJ2-3	TGCGCCAGCAGCTTGGGTAGGGAGGCGGTCGCAGATACGCAGTATTTT	CASSLGREAVADTQYF
-	few	TRBV27	TRBJ2-3	TGTGCCAGCAGTTTCGCGGGGGCTAGCACAGATACGCAGTATTTT	CASSFAGASTDTQYF
-	once	TRBV7-9	TRBJ1-5	TGTTCCAGCAGCTACGGTAGCTGGAATCAGCCCCAGCATTTT	CSSSYGSWNQPQHF
-	-	TRBV5-4	TRBJ2-3	TGTGCCAGCAGCGGTACTCGTAATACGCAGTATTTT	CASSGTRNTQYF
TRBD1	-	TRBV7-2	TRBJ2-2	TGTGCCAGCAGCCAACGACAGGGAAACACCGGGGAGCTGTTTTTT	CASSQRQGNTGELFF
TRBD1	-	TRBV2	TRBJ2-2	TGTGCCAGCATTTGGGACAGGGATTCCGGGGAGCTGTTTTTT	CASIWDRDSGELFF
TRBD1	few	TRBV6-1	TRBJ1-1	TGTGCCACCCCTCGGGACAGTAACACTGAAGCTTTCTTT	CATPRDSNTEAFF
-	-	TRBV6-1	TRBJ2-4	TGTGCCAGCAGTGACCCACCAGGGGGGTGGGTAACCAAAAACATTCAGTACTTC	CASSDPPGGWVTKNIQYF
TRBD2	few	TRBV30	TRBJ2-2	TGTGCCTGGAGTGGGGCTAGCGGGGAGAACACCGGGGAGCTGTTTTTT	CAWSGASGENTGELFF
-	-	TRBV27	TRBJ1-5	TGTGCCAGCAGTTTACGCCCCCGGACAGACAATCAGCCCCAGCATTTT	CASSLRPRTDNQPQHF
TRBD1	-	TRBV30	TRBJ1-5	TGTGCCTGGAGCCCGACAGGGAACCAGCCCCAGCATTTT	CAWSPTGNQPQHF
TRBD1	-	TRBV2	TRBJ1-1	TGTGCCAGCGGACCACAGGGGTGGACTGAAGCTTTCTTT	CASGPQGWTEAFF
-	-	TRBV9	TRBJ1-1	TGTGCCAGCAGCGTATCGGGAGGGATCCACACTGAAGCTTTCTTT	CASSVSGGIHTEAFF
-	-	TRBV5-1	TRBJ2-5	TGCGCCAGCAGCTTGACCACAGGGTTAGAGACCCAGTACTTC	CASSLTTGLETQYF
-	few	TRBV19	TRBJ1-5	TGTGCCAGTAGACTCGGGACTGCCTACAATCAGCCCCAGCATTTT	CASRLGTAYNQPQHF
TRBD1	-	TRBV19	TRBJ1-4	TGTGCCAGTACCCCCAATGTGAGACAGGGGGCAGCTAATGAAAAACTGTTTTTT	CASTPNVRQGAANEKLFF
-	once	TRBV7-8	TRBJ2-7	TGTGCCAGCAGCCTAGGGGCGTCGGGGGACGAGCAGTACTTC	CASSLGASGDEQYF
TRBD1	once	TRBV10-3	TRBJ1-6	TGTGCCATCAGTGCGACAGGGTCGGGCTCACCCCTCCACTTT	CAISATGSGSPLHF
TRBD1	-	TRBV4-1	TRBJ1-5	TGCGCCAGCAGCCAAGACACCAGGGGGCATCAGCCCCAGCATTTT	CASSQDTRGHQPQHF
-	-	TRBV30	TRBJ1-1	TGTGCCTGGAGTGTACGATGGGGGCAGGCCACTGAAGCTTTCTTT	CAWSVRWGQATEAFF
TRBD1	-	TRBV18	TRBJ1-4	TGTGCCAGCTCAGGGACAGGGTGGAATGAAAAACTGTTTTTT	CASSGTGWNEKLFF
-	-	TRBV7-9	TRBJ1-5	TGTGCCAGCAGCTCTAGGGGAGGACAGCCCCAGCATTTT	CASSSRGGQPQHF
-	-	TRBV5-4	TRBJ2-3	TGTGCCAGCAGTTGGACTCTTACGAACACAGATACGCAGTATTTT	CASSWTLTNTDTQYF
-	-	TRBV6-5	TRBJ1-5	TGTGCCAGCAGTTTCCGGGGAGACGGGAGCAATCAGCCCCAGCATTTT	CASSFRGDGSNQPQHF
-	-	TRBV5-1	TRBJ2-1	TGCGCCAGCAGCTTGGCCTCCAGGGACAATGAGCAGTTCTTC	CASSLASRDNEQFF
TRBD1	-	TRBV4-1	TRBJ2-7	TGCGCCAGCAGCCTGACAGGGGATTTCAACGAGCAGTACTTC	CASSLTGDFNEQYF
TRBD2	once	TRBV9	TRBJ2-7	TGTGCCAGCAGCGGCGGCGGAGGTAGCGGGGGATACGAGCAGTACTTC	CASSGGGGSGGYEQYF
-	-	TRBV5-1	TRBJ2-7	TGCGCCAGCAGCTCACAGGGTTACGAGCAGTACTTC	CASSSQGYEQYF
-	-	TRBV25-1	TRBJ1-2	TGTGCCAGCAGTGCACAGATGAACTATGGCTACACCTTC	CASSAQMNYGYTF
-	-	TRBV15	TRBJ2-5	TGTGCCACCAGCAGAGAACCAGGGATTCAAGAGACCCAGTACTTC	CATSREPGIQETQYF
-	few	TRBV25-1	TRBJ1-1	TGTGCCAGCAGTTCCAGGGGAGACACTGAAGCTTTCTTT	CASSSRGDTEAFF
-	-	TRBV29-1	TRBJ2-2	TGCAGCGTTGAAGACCCTCTTAGAACCGGGGAGCTGTTTTTT	CSVEDPLRTGELFF
-	few	TRBV7-3	TRBJ1-1	TGTGCCAGCAGCTTAGGAGGGAGTGAAGCTTTCTTT	CASSLGGSEAFF
TRBD1	-	TRBV27	TRBJ2-3	TGTGCCAGCAGTTTGCCTCAGGGGGCTTTAACAGATACGCAGTATTTT	CASSLPQGALTDTQYF
-	few	TRBV5-6	TRBJ2-7	TGTGCCAGCAGCTTTGGGCAGGGGACCTACGAGCAGTACTTC	CASSFGQGTYEQYF
-	few	TRBV10-3	TRBJ1-5	TGTGCCATCAGTGGCAGACCAGGGGAAGATCAGCCCCAGCATTTT	CAISGRPGEDQPQHF